This T cell receptor beta chain was identified during a study of patients and donors after allogeneic stem cell transplantation. MiXCR was run by TCRdb on the RT-PCR reads, yielding one entry per CDR3 protein. The data contain about 87,000 distinct CDR3 sequences, around 5% of them singletons. Trimming cost V 4 bases and J 8 bases, with 12 bases left between them. CDR1 and CDR2 from the germline V gene are MNHEY and SVGAGI. The CDR3 is 13 amino acids. This clonotype was obtained from a human donor who was either an allogeneic HSCT recipient or a stem cell or donor lymphocyte infusion donor (not recorded which). It is not recorded whose cells these are; they may come from a transplant donor. The chain has TRBV6-5 and TRBJ2-1, with D unresolved. Sequencing input: blood, either unsorted or a sorted T cell fraction (not recorded which). This CDR3 reads CASSSFASDEQFF. As DNA, the CDR3 is TGTGCCAGCAGTTCTTTCGCTTCCGATGAGCAGTTCTTC.